This T cell receptor beta chain is from a study of blood T cell repertoires in COVID-19. Study-level information: Sites across the United States, Italy and Spain contributed samples from acute and convalescent COVID-19. PBMCs, B-cell-depleted T cells, or T cells provided the cDNA or gDNA that made up the material.

The table came from immunoSEQ multiplex PCR; TCRdb's copy has only in-frame clones and leaves some out. Among some 100,000 clones, around 90% were seen once, and the ten largest hold about 5%. V lost 3 bases and J lost 2; bases outside the gene matches: 17. The germline gives CDR1 KGHSH, CDR2 LQKENI. The CDR3 contains 20 residues. This clonotype was obtained from a woman aged 80 or older with active COVID-19. This chain joins TRBV18 and TRBJ2-7, with 12 bases matching TRBD2. The sequencing input was peripheral blood. CDR3 coding DNA: TGTGCCAGCTCACCTTCCCCGCCACTAGCGGGAGGCCAAAGGGCCTACGAGCAGTACTTC. Translating gives CASSPSPPLAGGQRAYEQYF.